The 7 T cell receptor beta chains in this list originate from one sample, sequenced in a study of synovial regulatory T cells in juvenile arthritis. Some clones are missing from TCRdb's copy, which holds only in-frame ones; the method was immunoSEQ multiplex PCR. Listed are under 8,000 clones; roughly 0.61% falls within the top ten. The sequencing sample was made of Treg cells from blood. The subset is: remaining (HLA-DR-negative) circulating blood Treg cells. The receptors were sampled from a donor younger than 30 with juvenile idiopathic arthritis.

CDR3 residues: CASSEHGGLSGYTF. The chain combines TRBV28 with TRBJ1-2. The V gene's germline CDR1 is MDHEN and CDR2 SYDVKM. The length of the CDR3 is 14 residues. DNA for this receptor is not on file.

The chain carries TRBV28 and TRBJ1-1. The CDR3 runs to 11 residues. No DNA has been recorded. Germline V gene data show CDR1 as MDHEN and CDR2 as SYDVKM. CDR3 in amino acids: CASSPNTEAFF.

The chain links TRBV28 to TRBJ2-6; TCRdb's D call, TRBD1, is unchecked because there is no DNA. Germline V lookup: CDR1 MDHEN, CDR2 SYDVKM. This CDR3 is built from 15 residues. No DNA appears here. CDR3 amino acids: CASSLSGAGANVLTF.

The chain carries TRBV27 and TRBJ1-5; the D call from TCRdb, TRBD1, cannot be confirmed without DNA. Germline assignment: CDR1 MNHEY and CDR2 SMNVEV (reference sequence). CDR3 length equals 15 residues. No DNA sequence is on record. The CDR3 region is CASSRTGFEGQPQHF.

This chain joins TRBV6-5 and TRBJ1-5. The CDR3 loop spans 14 amino acids. No coding sequence is recorded. The germline gives CDR1 MNHEY, CDR2 SVGAGI. CDR3 loop: CASSRASPGSPQHF.

The rearrangement links TRBV29-1 to TRBJ1-2. The germline gives CDR1 SQVTM, CDR2 ANQGSEA. This CDR3 region has 12 residues. DNA is not recorded here. The CDR3 sequence: CSVVKGSGGYTF.

This chain links TRBV6-1 with TRBJ2-7. Germline CDR1 MNHNS, CDR2 SASEGT. The CDR3 is 14 residues long. The record lacks a DNA sequence. CDR3 loop: CASRPHGLPYEQYF.